These 2 T cell receptor beta chains were sequenced from one sample in a study of Graves' ophthalmopathy and Graves' hyperthyroidism. As the template, RNA transcripts were used to amplify TCR beta CDR3 regions. First-round RT-PCR used HTBI primers; second-round multiplex PCR followed. Each CDR3 protein gets one entry after TCRdb re-called the multiplex PCR reads with MiXCR. Of around 590,000 distinct CDR3 sequences listed, less than 45% are singletons. Sequenced: peripheral blood or thyroid tissue (not recorded which). These TCRs come from an adult man with Graves' hyperthyroidism.

V usage is TRBV7-6 and J usage is TRBJ1-2; a possible D gene is TRBD1 (6 bases). Between the trimmed V and J ends, which lost 5 bases and 6 bases, there was a span of 16 bases. The CDR3 contains 14 residues. From germline, CDR1 is SGHVS and CDR2 FNYEAQ. Here the CDR3 reads CASSEGGGSDGYTF. The CDR3 DNA sequence: TGTGCCAGCAGCGAAGGGGGAGGGTCAGATGGCTACACCTTC. Looking up the rest from reference TRBV7-6 and TRBJ1-2 gives the full variable domain: GAGVSQSPRYKVTKRGQDVALRCDPISGHVSLYWYRQALGQGPEFLTYFNYEAQQDKSGLPNDRFSAERPEGSISTLTIQRTEQRDSAMYRCASSEGGGSDGYTFGSGTRLTVV.

In the case of this clonotype: Being one base from a much bigger clone, this may be a read error. The rearrangement links TRBV12-3 or TRBV12-4 to TRBJ2-7; 7 bases agree with TRBD2. The CDR3 is made up of 15 amino acids. CDR3 sequence reads: CASSEGRGGVYGQYF. The CDR3, as DNA: TGTGCCAGCAGTGAAGGGAGGGGTGGGGTCTACGGGCAGTACTTC.